The source of this T cell receptor (beta chain) is a study of human T cells and chemical hapten exposure. General study results and limits: TCRs whose frequency exceeded 1 in 1000 remained the same following DPC sensitization.

Original processing notes: There were a median of around 96,000 TCRs per sample, with a range from roughly 20,000 to 750,000. MiXCR, run by TCRdb on the RACE reads, gives a single entry per CDR3 protein. These V and J calls are TCRdb output, not the study's own analysis. The sample lists around 360,000 distinct CDR3 sequences; roughly 6.3% were seen once. Remarks on this clonotype: The antigen is unknown.

V was shortened by 4 bases and J by 4 bases, with 8 bases between the two germline ends. Germline V gives CDR1 DFQATT, CDR2 SNEGSKA (reference sequence). The CDR3 totals 11 residues. Time point noted: patch test 2, 6 weeks after DPC sensitization. Treatment specified: therapeutic diphenylcyclopropenone sensitization with weekly scalp DPC. The chain links TRBV20-1 to TRBJ2-7; D may correspond to TRBD1 or TRBD2 (5 bases each). The sequenced sample was whole blood, obtained in connection with sensitization to the hapten diphenylcyclopropenone (DPC). This clonotype originated in a woman aged 18-29 years with alopecia areata. Some clones in this sample may be carry-over from other donors' samples. CDR3 protein: CSATREYEQYF. Here the CDR3 DNA reads TGCAGTGCTACCAGGGAGTACGAGCAGTACTTC.